This T cell receptor beta chain was documented in a study of blood T cell repertoires in COVID-19. Authors' data handling: Amplification of reference gene primers was used by the study to estimate nucleated cell counts. Only in-frame clones appear in the TCRdb table, and some are missing; sequencing was by immunoSEQ multiplex PCR. The DNA was the basis for D and trimming; V, J and clone size are from that table. The sample gives more than 40,000 clones, about 86% of which show up once; roughly 2.9% is in the top ten. CDR3 size: 17 residues. Germline loops: CDR1 MGHRA, CDR2 YSYEKL. V gave up 0 bases and J gave up 7 bases; unmatched junction bases: 7.

The TCR sequence derives from a woman over 75 with acute or convalescent COVID-19. The chain uses TRBV4-1 and TRBJ1-6, with TRBD1 matching 9 bases. Specimen: peripheral blood. Here the CDR3 reads CASSQEGTGQGNSPLHF. For the CDR3, the DNA is TGCGCCAGCAGCCAAGAGGGAACGGGACAGGGCAATTCACCCCTCCACTTT.